These T cell receptor beta chains were read from a single sample in a study of early T cells in non-severe SARS-CoV-2 infection. In TCRdb, the 5' RACE reads were re-called with MiXCR into one record per CDR3 protein. The sample consists of more than 40,000 distinct CDR3 sequences, 4% to 4.5% of them appearing once. Sequenced: whole blood. The receptors come from an adult who was a healthcare worker with PCR-confirmed SARS-CoV-2 infection or an uninfected control (not recorded which). CDR3s leave out the opening cysteine and the closing phenylalanine or tryptophan. The D gene is left open where the match is weak. Not every row has a clone size; where given, it reads once, few, many or a size class.

D	V	length	J	size	CDR3
.	TRBV6-5	13	TRBJ2-7	many	ASSYSGRADYEQY
.	TRBV11-2	10	TRBJ2-7	many	ASSSGPYEQY
TRBD1	TRBV6-1	14	TRBJ1-5	many	ATQRQGQMGGQPQH
.	TRBV7-9	11	TRBJ2-1	many	ASSLTSYNEQF
.	TRBV12-3/TRBV12-4	12	TRBJ2-7	.	ASSSIFGDYEQY
TRBD2	TRBV4-1	14	TRBJ2-7	few	ASSQAQTSGSPEQY
.	TRBV20-1	10	TRBJ2-7	many	SARASSYEQY
.	TRBV5-1	14	TRBJ2-2	many	ASSLGAGEVTGELF
.	TRBV29-1	10	TRBJ2-2	many	SALGNTGELF
.	TRBV7-2	11	TRBJ2-7	many	ASSLGPPYEQY
TRBD1	TRBV16	12	TRBJ1-6	many	ASSHRDRGSPLH
TRBD2	TRBV6-1	16	TRBJ2-7	.	ASSEAGGVRIIPYEQY
.	TRBV12-3/TRBV12-4	10	TRBJ1-5	many	ASSQWAQPQH
.	TRBV11-3	13	TRBJ2-1	.	ASSPARSSYNEQF
.	TRBV5-5	9	TRBJ2-1	few	ASGWDDEQF
.	TRBV18	12	TRBJ2-3	many	ASSPPAPTDTQY
.	TRBV20-1	11	TRBJ2-7	many	SARKGVDSEQY